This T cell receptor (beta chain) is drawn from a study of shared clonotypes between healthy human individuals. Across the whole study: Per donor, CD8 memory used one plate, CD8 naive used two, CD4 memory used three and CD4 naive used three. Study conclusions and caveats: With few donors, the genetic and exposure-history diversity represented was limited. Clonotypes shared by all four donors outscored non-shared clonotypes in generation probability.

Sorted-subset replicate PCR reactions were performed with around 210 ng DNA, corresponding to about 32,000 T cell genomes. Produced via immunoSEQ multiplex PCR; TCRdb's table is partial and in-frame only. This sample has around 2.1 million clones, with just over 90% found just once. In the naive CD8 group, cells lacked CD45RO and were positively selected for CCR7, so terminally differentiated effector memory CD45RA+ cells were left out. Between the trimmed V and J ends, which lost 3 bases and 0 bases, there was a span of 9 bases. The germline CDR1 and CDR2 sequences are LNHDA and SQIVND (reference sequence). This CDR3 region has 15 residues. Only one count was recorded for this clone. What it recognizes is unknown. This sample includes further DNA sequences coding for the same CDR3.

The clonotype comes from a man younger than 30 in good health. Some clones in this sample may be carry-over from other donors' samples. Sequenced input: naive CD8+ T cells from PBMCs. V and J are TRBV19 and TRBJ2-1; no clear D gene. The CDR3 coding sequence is TGTGCCAGTAGTATCGGTCCCAACTCCTACAATGAGCAGTTCTTC. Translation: CASSIGPNSYNEQFF. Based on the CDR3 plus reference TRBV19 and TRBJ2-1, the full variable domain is DGGITQSPKYLFRKEGQNVTLSCEQNLNHDAMYWYRQDPGQGLRLIYYSQIVNDFQKGDIAEGYSVSREKKESFPLTVTSAQKNPTAFYLCASSIGPNSYNEQFFGPGTRLTVL.